Listed below are T cell receptor beta chains from one sample, sequenced in a study of technical replicates of blood from a handful of donors. The protocol was immunoSEQ multiplex PCR, while the TCRdb copy is restricted to in-frame clones and leaves out a portion. In the table there are 80,000 or so clones, roughly 95% of which are singletons. The specimen was T cells isolated from PBMCs. These receptors were collected from a human donor in good health. Each CDR3 is given with its conserved first and last residue. Each record gives: D gene, J gene, clone size, V gene, CDR3 protein, CDR3 DNA. D genes are given only for firm matches. Size values are once, few and many counts, or a class for expanded clones, and some rows have none.

. | TRBJ2-1 | . | TRBV4-3 | CASSQGLVSNEQFF | TGCGCCAGCAGCCAAGGACTAGTAAGTAATGAGCAGTTCTTC
TRBD1 | TRBJ1-2 | . | TRBV9 | CASSPPTGRISGYTF | TGTGCCAGCAGCCCCCCGACAGGGCGTATAAGCGGCTACACCTTC
. | TRBJ1-4 | once | TRBV11-3 | CASSSVVGEKLFF | TGTGCCAGCAGCTCAGTCGTTGGTGAAAAACTGTTTTTT
. | TRBJ1-4 | . | TRBV6-1 | CASRVEASTNEKLFF | TGTGCCAGCAGGGTAGAGGCGTCAACTAATGAAAAACTGTTTTTT
. | TRBJ1-1 | . | TRBV11-2 | CASSLGRSNTEAFF | TGTGCCAGCAGCTTAGGGAGGTCGAACACTGAAGCTTTCTTT
. | TRBJ2-1 | few | TRBV6-6 | CASPSDEQFF | TGTGCCAGTCCTTCAGATGAGCAGTTCTTC
. | TRBJ2-1 | . | TRBV4-3 | CASSQDIRGGVQFF | TGCGCCAGCAGCCAAGATATAAGGGGCGGTGTGCAGTTCTTC
TRBD1 | TRBJ1-1 | . | TRBV6-6 | CASSLGTVNTEAFF | TGTGCCAGCAGTTTAGGGACAGTGAACACTGAAGCTTTCTTT
. | TRBJ2-1 | . | TRBV10-3 | CAISGRLSGIDEQFF | TGTGCCATCAGTGGCCGACTATCCGGTATCGATGAGCAGTTCTTC
. | TRBJ2-7 | . | TRBV19 | CASSISGAAAYEQYF | TGTGCCAGTAGTATATCGGGAGCTGCCGCTTACGAGCAGTACTTC
. | TRBJ2-3 | . | TRBV29-1 | CSVDIGGSLTDTQYF | TGCAGCGTTGATATCGGAGGGAGTTTAACAGATACGCAGTATTTT
. | TRBJ1-3 | . | TRBV5-6 | CASSLFGNTIYF | TGTGCCAGCAGCCTTTTCGGAAACACCATATATTTT
. | TRBJ2-2 | . | TRBV28 | CASSYLDFPGELFF | TGTGCCAGCAGTTACCTCGACTTTCCCGGGGAGCTGTTTTTT
TRBD1 | TRBJ2-2 | . | TRBV7-3 | CASSQQGDRTGELFF | TGTGCCAGCAGCCAACAGGGGGATAGGACCGGGGAGCTGTTTTTT
. | TRBJ1-4 | . | TRBV6-5 | CASRGWGLGNEKLFF | TGTGCCAGCAGGGGGTGGGGGCTAGGTAATGAAAAACTGTTTTTT
. | TRBJ2-5 | . | TRBV5-1 | CASSLEGGMRETQYF | TGCGCCAGCAGCTTGGAGGGCGGGATGCGGGAGACCCAGTACTTC
TRBD1 | TRBJ1-2 | . | TRBV4-3 | CASSQEGTGLYGYTF | TGCGCCAGCAGCCAAGAAGGGACAGGGCTCTATGGCTACACCTTC
. | TRBJ2-2 | . | TRBV19 | CASRTSGNTGELFF | TGTGCCAGTAGAACATCGGGGAACACCGGGGAGCTGTTTTTT
. | TRBJ1-1 | . | TRBV19 | CASKRDTEAFF | TGTGCCAGTAAGAGGGACACTGAAGCTTTCTTT
TRBD2 | TRBJ2-1 | . | TRBV27 | CASSLLAGSEQFF | TGTGCCAGCAGTTTGCTAGCGGGATCTGAGCAGTTCTTC
. | TRBJ1-2 | . | TRBV30 | CAWISGGYGYTF | TGTGCCTGGATATCCGGGGGCTATGGCTACACCTTC
TRBD1 | TRBJ2-7 | . | TRBV6-1 | CASSVYKGFGTGRDEQYF | TGTGCCAGCAGTGTTTATAAAGGGTTCGGGACAGGGAGGGACGAGCAGTACTTC
. | TRBJ2-3 | . | TRBV21-1 | CASTQRGSTDTQYF | TGTGCCAGCACCCAGCGGGGTTCCACAGATACGCAGTATTTT
. | TRBJ2-1 | once | TRBV5-4 | CASSLDSFNNEQFF | TGTGCCAGCAGCTTGGACTCATTCAACAATGAGCAGTTCTTC
TRBD2 | TRBJ2-1 | . | TRBV11-2 | CASSLGRSGRDEQFF | TGTGCCAGCAGCTTAGGTCGTAGCGGGAGGGATGAGCAGTTCTTC